A selection of T cell receptor beta chains follows, all from one sample in a study of T cells in Graves' hyperthyroidism and ophthalmopathy. TCRdb re-analysed the multiplex PCR reads in MiXCR, keeping a single row per CDR3 protein. This sample carries around 700,000 distinct CDR3 sequences, under 20% of them seen once, and the ten largest clones take around 17%. The sequencing sample was made of blood. The receptors shown here come from a woman in her fifties or sixties with Graves' hyperthyroidism that later progressed to Graves' ophthalmopathy. CDR3s include the opening cysteine and the closing phenylalanine or tryptophan.

V: TRBV6-1; length: 14; J: TRBJ2-4; CDR3: CASTPSSTANIQYF
V: TRBV5-1; length: 13; J: TRBJ2-3; CDR3: CASSPSFTDTQYF
V: TRBV7-9; length: 14; J: TRBJ1-6; CDR3: CASSYRAGSSPLHF
V: TRBV10-3; length: 15; J: TRBJ1-4; CDR3: CAISESTPTNEKLFF
V: TRBV20-1; length: 13; J: TRBJ2-1; CDR3: CSRTGSSYNEQFF
V: TRBV27; length: 14; J: TRBJ2-7; CDR3: CASSLSGPNYEQYF
V: TRBV3-1; length: 15; J: TRBJ2-1; CDR3: CASSQDLGSYNEQFF
V: TRBV6-1; length: 14; J: TRBJ2-1; CDR3: CATRLAGRYNEQFF
V: TRBV9; length: 13; J: TRBJ2-2; CDR3: CASSGGGVGELFF
V: TRBV29-1; length: 11; J: TRBJ2-7; CDR3: CSVKSGYEQYF
V: TRBV30; length: 12; J: TRBJ1-6; CDR3: CAWSSGNSPLHF
V: TRBV11-2; length: 14; J: TRBJ2-1; CDR3: CASSFLGLGEEQFF
V: TRBV29-1; length: 11; J: TRBJ1-4; CDR3: CSVARNEKLFF
V: TRBV7-8; length: 14; J: TRBJ1-4; CDR3: CASSWDRVNEKLFF
V: TRBV5-1; length: 15; J: TRBJ2-5; CDR3: CASSLPTSLDETQYF
V: TRBV28; length: 12; J: TRBJ2-5; CDR3: CASKSPQETQYF
V: TRBV7-2; length: 14; J: TRBJ1-2; CDR3: CASSLVSENYGYTF
V: TRBV6-1; length: 15; J: TRBJ1-1; CDR3: CASSEYGRADTEAFF
V: TRBV20-1; length: 12; J: TRBJ1-2; CDR3: CSASPRERGYTF
V: TRBV6-1; length: 17; J: TRBJ2-1; CDR3: CASRAFGTGSSYNEQFF
V: TRBV12-5; length: 17; J: TRBJ2-3; CDR3: CASGLFVWGGRMDTQYF
V: TRBV10-2; length: 15; J: TRBJ1-2; CDR3: CASSEIRVQRDGYTF
V: TRBV11-3; length: 19; J: TRBJ2-3; CDR3: CASSLDSTTGGKSTDTQYF
V: TRBV3-1; length: 17; J: TRBJ2-5; CDR3: CASSPGGRGGRGETQYF
V: TRBV20-1; length: 16; J: TRBJ1-2; CDR3: CSAPPLGYGTPRGYTF
V: TRBV5-5; length: 14; J: TRBJ1-5; CDR3: CASSLEPAGRYQHF
V: TRBV6-6; length: 16; J: TRBJ1-1; CDR3: CASSYSGIREHTEAFF
V: TRBV5-1; length: 17; J: TRBJ2-4; CDR3: CASSLGLAGGLKNIQYF
V: TRBV5-1; length: 16; J: TRBJ1-6; CDR3: CASSLGDTSYNSPLHF
V: TRBV20-1; length: 16; J: TRBJ2-7; CDR3: CSASGRDRQLVYEQYF
V: TRBV3-1; length: 16; J: TRBJ2-2; CDR3: CASSQVLGRNTGELFF
V: TRBV11-2; length: 14; J: TRBJ1-1; CDR3: CASSLGQRNTEAFF
V: TRBV6-5; length: 16; J: TRBJ1-6; CDR3: CASSYSGQGFDSPLHF
V: TRBV4-1; length: 15; J: TRBJ2-7; CDR3: CASSPGQGPSYEQYF
V: TRBV10-3; length: 13; J: TRBJ1-1; CDR3: CAITPGRDTEAFF
V: TRBV6-2/TRBV6-3; length: 14; J: TRBJ2-7; CDR3: CASRTGRLSNEQYF
V: TRBV7-9; length: 13; J: TRBJ1-1; CDR3: CASNRLANTEAFF
V: TRBV5-1; length: 14; J: TRBJ2-5; CDR3: CASSLTYIPSNQYF
V: TRBV7-9; length: 14; J: TRBJ2-7; CDR3: CASSLGVGFDEQYF
V: TRBV2; length: 15; J: TRBJ1-6; CDR3: CASRPGTGDNSPLHF
V: TRBV2; length: 15; J: TRBJ1-6; CDR3: CASSGGVTDNSPLHF
V: TRBV5-1; length: 16; J: TRBJ2-1; CDR3: CASSLDGGVPYNEQFF
V: TRBV20-1; length: 13; J: TRBJ1-5; CDR3: CSARGQDNQPQHF
V: TRBV20-1; length: 13; J: TRBJ1-2; CDR3: CSAYWGKAYGYTF
V: TRBV6-5; length: 14; J: TRBJ1-3; CDR3: CASSYDSYGNTIYF
V: TRBV7-8; length: 14; J: TRBJ2-7; CDR3: CASSLVHSFYEQYF